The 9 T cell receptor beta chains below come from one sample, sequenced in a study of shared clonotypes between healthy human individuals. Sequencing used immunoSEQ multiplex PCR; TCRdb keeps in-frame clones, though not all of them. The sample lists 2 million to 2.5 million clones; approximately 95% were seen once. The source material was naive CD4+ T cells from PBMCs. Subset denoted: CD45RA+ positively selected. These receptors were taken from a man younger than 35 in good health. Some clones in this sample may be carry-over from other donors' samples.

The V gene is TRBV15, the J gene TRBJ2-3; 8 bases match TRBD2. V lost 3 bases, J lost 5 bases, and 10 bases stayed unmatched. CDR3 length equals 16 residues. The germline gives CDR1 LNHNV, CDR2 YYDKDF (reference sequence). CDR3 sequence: CATSSISGSIRDTQYF. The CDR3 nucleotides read TGTGCCACCAGCAGTATAAGCGGGAGTATAAGAGATACGCAGTATTTT.

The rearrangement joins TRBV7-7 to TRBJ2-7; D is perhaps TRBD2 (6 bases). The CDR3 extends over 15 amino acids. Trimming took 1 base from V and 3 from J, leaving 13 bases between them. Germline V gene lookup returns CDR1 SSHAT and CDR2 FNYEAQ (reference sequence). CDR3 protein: CASSLVVAEDYEQYF. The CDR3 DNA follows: TGTGCCAGCAGCTTAGTGGTAGCGGAGGACTACGAGCAGTACTTC.

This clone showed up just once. The chain's CDR3 is CASSQDRPEEVEYYYEQYF. CDR3 coding DNA: TGCGCCAGCAGCCAAGATCGTCCGGAAGAGGTGGAGTACTACTACGAGCAGTACTTC. This chain connects TRBV4-3 to TRBJ2-7, with D uncertain. Germline-derived CDR1 and CDR2 are LGHNA and YSLEER. The V end was cut by 0 bases, the J end by 3 bases, with 24 bases between. The CDR3 has 19 amino acids.

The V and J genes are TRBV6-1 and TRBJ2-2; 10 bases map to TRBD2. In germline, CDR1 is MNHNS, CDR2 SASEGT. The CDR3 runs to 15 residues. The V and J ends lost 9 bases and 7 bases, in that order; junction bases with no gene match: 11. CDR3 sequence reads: CASPAPLAGVGELFF. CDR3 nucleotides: TGTGCCAGTCCCGCCCCGCTAGCGGGAGTCGGGGAGCTGTTTTTT.

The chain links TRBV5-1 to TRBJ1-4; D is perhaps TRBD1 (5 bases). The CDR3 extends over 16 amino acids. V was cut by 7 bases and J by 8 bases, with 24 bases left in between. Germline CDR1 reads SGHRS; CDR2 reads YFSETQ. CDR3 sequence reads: CASPFTRGALCEKLFF. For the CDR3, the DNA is TGCGCCAGCCCCTTCACCCGCGGGGCCTTGTGCGAAAAACTGTTTTTT.

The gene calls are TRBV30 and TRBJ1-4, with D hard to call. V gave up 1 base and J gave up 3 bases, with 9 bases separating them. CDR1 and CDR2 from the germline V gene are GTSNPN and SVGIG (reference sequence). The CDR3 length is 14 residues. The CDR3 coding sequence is TGTGCCTGGAGTGACCTCCTGGCTAATGAAAAACTGTTTTTT. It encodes CAWSDLLANEKLFF.

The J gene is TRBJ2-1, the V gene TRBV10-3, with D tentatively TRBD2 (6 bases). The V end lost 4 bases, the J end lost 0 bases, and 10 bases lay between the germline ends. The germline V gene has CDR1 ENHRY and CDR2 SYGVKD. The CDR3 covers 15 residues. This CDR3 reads CAISALASSYNEQFF. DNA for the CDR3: TGTGCCATCAGTGCCCTAGCGTCCTCCTACAATGAGCAGTTCTTC.

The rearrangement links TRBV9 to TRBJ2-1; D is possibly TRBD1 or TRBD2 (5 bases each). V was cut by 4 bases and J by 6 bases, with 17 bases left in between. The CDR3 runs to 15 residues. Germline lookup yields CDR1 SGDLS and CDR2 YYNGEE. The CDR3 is CASSLGPMPGNEQFF. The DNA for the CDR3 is TGTGCCAGCAGCCTGGGACCTATGCCCGGCAATGAGCAGTTCTTC.

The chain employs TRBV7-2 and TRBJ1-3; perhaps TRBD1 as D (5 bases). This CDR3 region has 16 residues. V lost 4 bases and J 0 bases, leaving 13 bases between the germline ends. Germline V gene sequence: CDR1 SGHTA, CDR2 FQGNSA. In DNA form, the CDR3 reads TGTGCCAGCAGCTCGACGGGGGATTTCTCTGGAAACACCATATATTTT. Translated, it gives CASSSTGDFSGNTIYF.